This T cell receptor beta chain was documented in a study of T cell responses to AZD1222 COVID-19 vaccine. Using immunoSEQ multiplex PCR, the repertoire was profiled, and TCRdb retains in-frame clones only, with some absent. The data show some 120,000 clones, approximately 94% seen once. V lost 5 bases and J 0 bases, leaving 10 bases between the germline ends. In germline, CDR1 is MNHEY, CDR2 SMNVEV (reference sequence). This CDR3 is 14 amino acids long. In the case of this clone: The antigen is not known.

General observations from the study: Nearly half of unique spike-specific TCRs reportedly avoided B.1.351 and B.1.1.7 mutated regions. At 160-218 and 743-854, vaccine-associated CD4 TCRs were dominant, and they spanned spike. At study baseline, merely a handful of AZD1222 recipients were seropositive.

J is TRBJ1-1 and V is TRBV27, with D uncertain. This clonotype was obtained from an adult in good health. The material sequenced was peripheral blood, taken on day 0 of AZD1222 vaccination. The DNA of the CDR3 is TGTGCCAGCAGTCTTTCCGTCATGAACACTGAAGCTTTCTTT. Protein sequence: CASSLSVMNTEAFF.